This T cell receptor beta chain was identified in a study of blood T cell repertoires in COVID-19. Study-wide context: From the United States, Italy and Spain came samples of acute and convalescent COVID-19.

Germline trimming cut 5 bases from V and 2 bases from J; bases unmatched to any gene: 10. CDR1 KGHSH and CDR2 LQKENI come from the germline V gene. CDR3 length equals 17 residues. Per the original methods: Estimation of nucleated cell counts relied on the amplification of reference gene primers. Sequencing used immunoSEQ multiplex PCR; TCRdb keeps in-frame clones, though not all of them. V and J calls and clone size are given by that table; D and trimming were obtained from the DNA. The data contain 70,000 or so clones, approximately 79% of them singletons. This sequence originates from a human donor in a cohort sampled during active COVID-19. The specimen sequenced was peripheral blood. The chain carries TRBV18 and TRBJ2-1, with 9 bases lining up with TRBD2. The CDR3 here is CASSTFGLAQTYNEQFF. Written as DNA, the CDR3 is TGTGCCAGCTCAACGTTCGGACTAGCGCAGACCTACAATGAGCAGTTCTTC.